This TCR beta chain was retrieved from a study of T cell responses to AZD1222 COVID-19 vaccine. Study results and caveats: White British donors predominated, females outnumbered males, and clonal diversity was possibly underestimated. Repertoire collection took place solely once the T cell response had peaked. Nearly half of spike-specific TCRs reportedly target unmutated variant regions. Receipt of two AZD1222 doses was followed by a rise in Spike-specific TCR breadth and depth.

In its sample, this clone was seen once. Its antigen is currently unknown. Sequencing used immunoSEQ multiplex PCR; TCRdb keeps in-frame clones, though not all of them. The sample has some 200,000 clones, roughly 94% seen once; the top ten hold over 1.5%. Germline values: CDR1 MRHNA, CDR2 SNTAGT. V shed 6 bases and J shed 6 bases, with 13 bases lying between them. The CDR3 is made up of 13 amino acids. The sequencing used peripheral blood, collected 28 days after the second dose of the MenACWY control vaccine. The gene calls are TRBV6-4 and TRBJ2-3; D remains unclear. The source of this sequence is an adult who received the MenACWY meningococcal vaccine as a control. CDR3 nucleotide sequence: TGTGCCAGCAGCGTCTCGTATAGGGATACGCAGTATTTT. It codes for CASSVSYRDTQYF.